This passage covers 8 T cell receptor beta chains from one sample sequenced in a study of shared clonotypes between healthy human individuals. Positively selected for CCR7, the CD45RO-negative cells used as naive CD8 cells excluded terminally differentiated effector memory CD45RA+ cells. The assay was immunoSEQ multiplex PCR, and TCRdb's table has in-frame clones only and misses some. The data contain 550,000 to 650,000 clones, approximately 96% of them singletons. Sample: naive CD8+ T cells sorted from blood. These TCRs come from a woman in her 30s in good health.

The genes are TRBV27 and TRBJ2-1, with 8 bases lining up with TRBD1. With 5 bases clipped from V and 1 base from J, the junction kept 7 bases outside the gene matches. This CDR3 comprises 16 residues. Per germline, CDR1 MNHEY and CDR2 SMNVEV (reference sequence). CDR3: CASSPLTGASYNEQFF. The CDR3 DNA follows: TGTGCCAGCAGTCCCTTGACAGGGGCGTCCTACAATGAGCAGTTCTTC.

The genes are TRBV6-5 and TRBJ2-7; D gene uncertain. Trimming removed 3 bases at V and 2 bases at J, with 11 bases between. This CDR3 region has 14 residues. Looked up from germline, CDR1 is MNHEY and CDR2 is SVGAGI. CDR3 bases: TGTGCCAGCAGTTATGTAGCCGGCACCTACGAGCAGTACTTC. This translates into CASSYVAGTYEQYF.

The V call is TRBV30, the J call TRBJ2-1; maybe TRBD2 (7 bases). This CDR3 region has 13 residues. Germline V gene data show CDR1 as GTSNPN and CDR2 as SVGIG (reference sequence). V was cut by 0 bases and J by 7 bases, with 10 bases left in between. The CDR3 spells CAWSVGGGNEQFF. The CDR3 DNA reads TGTGCCTGGAGTGTAGGGGGGGGAAATGAGCAGTTCTTC.

The chain is built from TRBV5-6 and TRBJ2-7, with D possibly being TRBD1 (5 bases). V lost 0 bases and J 3 bases, leaving 10 bases between the germline ends. The CDR3 is 14 residues long. Germline CDR1 reads SGHDT; CDR2 reads YYEEEE. DNA of the CDR3: TGTGCCAGCAGCTTGGGACAGAGCCTCTACGAGCAGTACTTC. Its protein is CASSLGQSLYEQYF.

This clone was found a few times. This rearrangement joins TRBV7-9 to TRBJ1-1; a possible D gene is TRBD1 (5 bases). Trimming left V 5 bases short and J 7 bases short, with 11 bases between. CDR1 SEHNR and CDR2 FQNEAQ come from the germline V gene (reference sequence). The CDR3 contains 12 residues. The CDR3 bases are TGTGCCAGCAGCGAGATTAGGGGTGAAGCTTTCTTT. This sequence encodes CASSEIRGEAFF. The full variable domain, rest sourced from reference TRBV7-9 and TRBJ1-1, is DTGVSQNPRHKITKRGQNVTFRCDPISEHNRLYWYRQTLGQGPEFLTYFQNEAQLEKSRLLSDRFSAERPKGSFSTLEIQRTEQGDSAMYLCASSEIRGEAFFGQGTRLTVV.

This sequence joins TRBV5-8 and TRBJ1-5, with D uncertain. CDR1 and CDR2 (germline): SGHTS, YDEGEE. V was shortened by 1 base and J by 2 bases, with 10 bases between the two germline ends. This CDR3 is built from 15 residues. CDR3 region: CASSLNSPGNQPQHF. The CDR3 DNA is TGTGCCAGCAGCTTGAACTCACCGGGCAATCAGCCCCAGCATTTT.

This chain links TRBV6-1 with TRBJ2-5; tentatively, D is TRBD1 (5 bases). The J call may be incorrect, as the DNA end agrees better with TRBJ2-7. Germline V gene sequence: CDR1 MNHNS, CDR2 SASEGT. This CDR3 is 14 amino acids long. CDR3 in DNA: TGTGCCAGCAGTGAAGCCAGGGCCCCTCACGAGCAGTACTTC. The encoded protein is CASSEARAPHEQYF.

The chain uses TRBV28 and TRBJ2-7; D is possibly TRBD1 (5 bases). The germline V gene encodes CDR1 MDHEN and CDR2 SYDVKM. The CDR3 spans 14 residues. Trimming stripped 5 bases from V and 2 bases from J, with 13 bases between. Here the CDR3 DNA reads TGTGCCAGCAGTCACAGACAGAAACCCTACGAGCAGTACTTC. It yields the protein CASSHRQKPYEQYF.